These 15 T cell receptor beta chains share one sample of origin, sequenced in a study of T cell repertoires in cytomegalovirus infection. No antigen is known for these receptors. One entry per CDR3 protein results from TCRdb running MiXCR on the reads. Among some 940,000 distinct CDR3 sequences listed, approximately 32% were seen once. Source: cultured CD8+ T cells from PBMCs, taken from culture after CMV antigen stimulation. Source of these receptors: a human donor in good health (CMV status not recorded). Some clones in this sample may be carry-over from other donors' samples.

The sample holds many counts of this clonotype. The rearrangement links TRBV7-2 to TRBJ1-1; a possible D gene is TRBD1 (5 bases). The CDR3 contains 15 residues. V gave up 5 bases and J gave up 2 bases, with 15 bases separating them. Germline-derived CDR1 and CDR2 are SGHTA and FQGNSA. The CDR3 loop is CASSGLGTGNTEAFF. CDR3 in DNA: TGTGCCAGCAGCGGCCTAGGGACCGGAAACACTGAAGCTTTCTTT.

This clonotype was found many times. J is TRBJ2-5 and V is TRBV7-2; 12 bases are a match to TRBD1. V dropped 5 bases and J dropped 5; count of bases not matched to a gene: 6. Germline V gene lookup returns CDR1 SGHTA and CDR2 FQGNSA. There are 15 residues in the CDR3. DNA for the CDR3: TGTGCCAGCAGCCCCCGGGACAGGGGGCTTGAGACCCAGTACTTC. Its translation: CASSPRDRGLETQYF.

This chain links TRBV6-2 or TRBV6-3 with TRBJ2-7; TRBD2 matches at 7 bases. J was trimmed by 0 bases and V by 4 bases; bases with no gene match: 6. The CDR3 has 15 residues. CDR1 is MNHEY and CDR2 is SVGEGT in the germline V gene. In DNA form, the CDR3 reads TGTGCCAGCAGTTCTCCCCGGGAGGCCTCCTACGAGCAGTACGTC. Translation: CASSSPREASYEQYV.

This clonotype has only one observation. V is TRBV18 and J is TRBJ2-7; TRBD1 matches at 10 bases. Germline CDR1 and CDR2: KGHSH and LQKENI. V lost 2 bases and J lost 4; bases outside the gene matches: 5. The CDR3 has 15 residues. The CDR3 sequence is CASSPRTGGIYEQYV. CDR3 bases: TGTGCCAGCTCACCAAGGACAGGGGGTATATACGAGCAGTACGTC.

Concerning this clonotype: A junction boundary mismatches the germline segment, possibly from a read error. V is TRBV2 and J is TRBJ2-5, with 8 bases lining up with TRBD1. This CDR3 region has 16 residues. The germline V gene encodes CDR1 SNHLY and CDR2 FYNNEI. In nucleotides, the CDR3 is TGTGCCAGCAGTGATGCCGGGACAGGCCTCCGTTTAATTTGGAGCTTC. It is translated as CASSDAGTGLRLIWSF.

This clonotype was observed at least ten times. The chain recombines TRBV4-1 with TRBJ2-1; no reliable D call. With 0 bases removed from V and 1 base from J, the gap between germline ends came to 7 bases. Germline V gene lookup returns CDR1 MGHRA and CDR2 YSYEKL. CDR3 length: 15 amino acids. The CDR3 DNA sequence: TGCGCCAGCAGCCAAGATCAAGGTTCCTACAATGAGCAGTTCTTC. This sequence encodes CASSQDQGSYNEQFF.

The chain recombines TRBV19 with TRBJ2-1, with D maybe TRBD1 (6 bases). Germline V gives CDR1 LNHDA, CDR2 SQIVND (reference sequence). This CDR3 comprises 14 residues. Deletions cut 6 bases from V and 2 bases from J, with 11 bases between. Written as DNA, the CDR3 is TGTGCCAGTAGCCAGGGGAACCCCTACAATGAGCAGTTCTTC. Its translation is CASSQGNPYNEQFF. The whole variable domain, remainder taken from reference TRBV19 and TRBJ2-1, is DGGITQSPKYLFRKEGQNVTLSCEQNLNHDAMYWYRQDPGQGLRLIYYSQIVNDFQKGDIAEGYSVSREKKESFPLTVTSAQKNPTAFYLCASSQGNPYNEQFFGPGTRLTVL.

The chain is built from TRBV5-1 and TRBJ2-1; 10 positions match TRBD2. V lost 2 bases to trimming and J lost 7 bases; unmatched junction nucleotides: 6. Germline V gene sequence: CDR1 SGHRS, CDR2 YFSETQ. This CDR3 is built from 15 residues. This CDR3 is CASSLLASGGNEQFF. The CDR3 DNA sequence: TGCGCCAGCAGCTTATTGGCTAGCGGGGGTAATGAGCAGTTCTTC. Combining the CDR3 with reference TRBV5-1 and TRBJ2-1 gives the whole variable domain KAGVTQTPRYLIKTRGQQVTLSCSPISGHRSVSWYQQTPGQGLQFLFEYFSETQRNKGNFPGRFSGRQFSNSRSEMNVSTLELGDSALYLCASSLLASGGNEQFFGPGTRLTVL.

This chain uses TRBV7-9 with TRBJ1-1; 8 positions match TRBD1. Unmatched junction bases numbered 7, after V lost 5 bases and J lost 11 bases. Germline assignment: CDR1 SEHNR and CDR2 FQNEAQ (reference sequence). The CDR3 has 12 residues. The CDR3 is CASSPRQGNAFF. The CDR3 region has the DNA TGTGCCAGCAGCCCCAGACAGGGGAACGCTTTCTTT.

This clonotype has more than one count but fewer than ten. The chain recombines TRBV7-9 with TRBJ2-3; D call uncertain. CDR1 and CDR2 (germline): SEHNR, FQNEAQ (reference sequence). The V and J ends lost 4 bases and 3 bases respectively, with 11 bases between them. This CDR3 region has 14 residues. The CDR3 spells CASSSGFGTDTQYF. The CDR3 DNA reads TGTGCCAGCAGCTCCGGGTTTGGGACAGATACGCAGTATTTT.

CDR3 DNA: TGTGCCAGCAGCCGGGGGACCTCGGAATACGAGCAGTACGTC. It translates to CASSRGTSEYEQYV. The chain recombines TRBV11-2 with TRBJ2-7; possibly TRBD2 for D (6 bases). V lost 5 bases and J 4 bases, leaving 15 bases between the germline ends. The CDR3 loop spans 14 amino acids. Germline V gene lookup returns CDR1 SGHAT and CDR2 FQNNGV.

This clonotype has just a few counts. This chain joins TRBV5-6 and TRBJ2-7; 10 bases are a match to TRBD1. The CDR3 is 17 residues long. The germline CDR1 and CDR2 sequences are SGHDT and YYEEEE. Trimming removed 4 bases from V and 4 bases from J; junction bases left unmatched: 14. In DNA, the CDR3 is TGTGCCAGCAGCCGATACCCCAGATTGGACAGGGGGTACGAGCAGTACTTC. Amino acid sequence: CASSRYPRLDRGYEQYF.

The CDR3 is CASSAGGQYNSPLHF. CDR3 coding DNA: TGTGCCAGCAGTGCAGGGGGACAGTATAATTCACCCCTCCACTTT. The chain is built from TRBV2 and TRBJ1-6; TRBD1 matches 7 bases. V gave up 4 bases and J gave up 4 bases; unmatched junction bases: 4. In germline, CDR1 is SNHLY, CDR2 FYNNEI. The CDR3 contains 15 residues.

The rearrangement links TRBV6-8 to TRBJ1-1; D is uncertain. Germline V gene data show CDR1 as MNHGY and CDR2 as SAAAGT. Between the trimmed V and J ends, which lost 11 bases and 7 bases, there was a span of 20 bases. The CDR3 is made up of 13 amino acids. The CDR3 region has the DNA TGTGCCGGCATGCAGGCGACCTACTTTGAAGCTTTCTTT. Residues: CAGMQATYFEAFF.

This clonotype was counted many times. The chain employs TRBV7-9 and TRBJ1-2, with a weak D call TRBD1 (6 bases). The CDR3 length is 15 residues. The V end was cut by 5 bases, the J end by 4 bases, with 17 bases between. Germline V gene data show CDR1 as SEHNR and CDR2 as FQNEAQ (reference sequence). In nucleotides, the CDR3 is TGTGCCAGCAGCGGAAAACAGGGAGAGGGCTATGGCTACACCTTC. This sequence encodes CASSGKQGEGYGYTF.